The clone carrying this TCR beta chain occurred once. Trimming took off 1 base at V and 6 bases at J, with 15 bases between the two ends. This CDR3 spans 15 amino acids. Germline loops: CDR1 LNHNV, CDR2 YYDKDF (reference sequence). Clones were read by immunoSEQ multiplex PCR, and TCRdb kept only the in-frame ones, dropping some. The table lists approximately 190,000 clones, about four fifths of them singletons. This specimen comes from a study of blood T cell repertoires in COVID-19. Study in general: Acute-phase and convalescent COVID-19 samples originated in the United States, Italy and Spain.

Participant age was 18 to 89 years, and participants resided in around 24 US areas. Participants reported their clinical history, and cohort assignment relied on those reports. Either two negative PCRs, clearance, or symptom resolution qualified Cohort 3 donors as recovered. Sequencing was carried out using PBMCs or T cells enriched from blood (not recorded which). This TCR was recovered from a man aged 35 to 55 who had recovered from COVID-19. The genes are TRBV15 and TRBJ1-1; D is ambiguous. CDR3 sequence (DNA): TGTGCCACCAGCAGAGGAGGGTCAGGCTCCCCTGAAGCTTTCTTT. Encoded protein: CATSRGGSGSPEAFF.